Listed below are T cell receptor beta chains from one sample, sequenced in a study of T cell changes during pregnancy in multiple sclerosis. The protocol was immunoSEQ multiplex PCR, while the TCRdb copy is restricted to in-frame clones and leaves out a portion. This table has about 45,000 clones, more than 80% appearing once. This specimen was CD4+ T cells from peripheral blood mononuclear cells, taken before pregnancy. The receptors derive from a female donor with multiple sclerosis, enrolled in a pregnancy study. Both conserved end residues are part of each CDR3. The D gene is left open where the match is weak. Part of the rows lack a size; the others show once, few, many or a class for expanded clones.

j_call clone_size v_call cdr3_length d_call cdr3_nt cdr3_aa
TRBJ1-1 NA TRBV4-3 16 NA TGCGCCAGCAGCCAAGATCGCCCTCCATCGGACACTGAAGCTTTCTTT CASSQDRPPSDTEAFF
TRBJ2-2 NA TRBV7-9 15 TRBD2 TGTGCCAGCAGGACTAGCGGGGTGAACACCGGGGAGCTGTTTTTT CASRTSGVNTGELFF
TRBJ1-2 NA TRBV15 15 NA TGTGCCACCAGCAGAGATAATACAGGGCTATATGGCTACACCTTC CATSRDNTGLYGYTF
TRBJ1-1 NA TRBV6-5 14 NA TGTGCCAGCACCACGGAACTAAGAGGCACTGAAGCTTTCTTT CASTTELRGTEAFF
TRBJ2-2 once TRBV12-5 18 TRBD1 TGTGCTAGAGGGGGTCCTAAACCGGGACAGGAGAACACCGGGGAGCTGTTTTTT CARGGPKPGQENTGELFF
TRBJ1-1 NA TRBV7-9 15 NA TGTGCCAGCAGCTTACGGTCGGCGGAAAACACTGAAGCTTTCTTT CASSLRSAENTEAFF
TRBJ2-2 NA TRBV28 13 NA TGTGCCAGCAAGCCTAGGATGACCGGGGAGCTGTTTTTT CASKPRMTGELFF
TRBJ2-5 NA TRBV28 12 NA TGTGCCAGCAGTCAGGGAAAAGAGACCCAGTACTTC CASSQGKETQYF
TRBJ1-1 NA TRBV7-9 16 TRBD1 TGTGCCAGCAGCTTACGGACAGGGGGCGCGGGCACTGAAGCTTTCTTT CASSLRTGGAGTEAFF
TRBJ2-3 few TRBV2 13 TRBD1 TGTGCCAGCAGGGGACAGGGGGCAGATACGCAGTATTTT CASRGQGADTQYF
TRBJ2-7 NA TRBV5-1 15 NA TGCGCCAGCAGCTTGGGTATCCTAAGCTCCTACGAGCAGTACTTC CASSLGILSSYEQYF
TRBJ2-1 NA TRBV18 14 NA TGTGCCAGCTCACCAAAGACTAGAATCAATGAGCAGTTCTTC CASSPKTRINEQFF
TRBJ2-7 once TRBV7-8 15 TRBD1 TGTGCCAGCAGCTCCCGGACAGGGAAGGCCTACGAGCAGTACTTC CASSSRTGKAYEQYF
TRBJ2-7 NA TRBV29-1 18 TRBD2 TGCAGCGTTAACTCCGGGACTAGCGGGAGTCTGAGCTCCTACGAGCAGTACTTC CSVNSGTSGSLSSYEQYF
TRBJ1-2 NA TRBV5-1 13 NA TGCGCCAGCAGCTTGAACGAGGCCTATGGCTACACCTTC CASSLNEAYGYTF
TRBJ2-3 NA TRBV9 13 NA TGTGCCAGCAGCCCCGGGACTTCAGATACGCAGTATTTT CASSPGTSDTQYF
TRBJ2-6 NA TRBV7-2 16 TRBD2 TGTGCCAGCAGCCCTTCTAGCGGCTCTGGGGCCAACGTCCTGACTTTC CASSPSSGSGANVLTF
TRBJ2-3 NA TRBV7-9 18 TRBD1 TGTGCCAGCAGCTTAAAAAGACAGGGAAGATTAGTTCAAGATACGCAGTATTTT CASSLKRQGRLVQDTQYF
TRBJ1-5 once TRBV18 14 TRBD1 TGTGCCAGCTCAAGGGACAGGGGCAATCAGCCCCAGCATTTT CASSRDRGNQPQHF
TRBJ1-1 NA TRBV7-9 11 NA TGTGCCAGCAGCTCTAACACTGAAGCTTTCTTT CASSSNTEAFF
TRBJ2-7 NA TRBV7-9 14 NA TGTGCCAGCAGCTTAGGGATCCAGGGCCACGAGCAGTACTTC CASSLGIQGHEQYF
TRBJ2-3 NA TRBV7-9 17 NA TGTGCCAGCAGAGGAGGGACAGTTAGAGGCAGGACAGATACGCAGTATTTT CASRGGTVRGRTDTQYF
TRBJ2-1 NA TRBV19 15 NA TGTGCCAGTAGTCTTAGACTACTCTCCTACAATGAGCAGTTCTTC CASSLRLLSYNEQFF
TRBJ2-1 once TRBV5-1 15 TRBD2 TGCGCCAGCACGCTAGCGGGAGGGCCCGGGAATGAGCAGTTCTTC CASTLAGGPGNEQFF
TRBJ2-7 NA TRBV2 14 TRBD1 TGTGCCAGCAGCCACGACAGGGCCCTGACCGAGCAGTACTTC CASSHDRALTEQYF
TRBJ2-1 NA TRBV2 12 NA TGTGCCAGCAGTGAAGGGCAGGGTGAGCAGTTCTTC CASSEGQGEQFF
TRBJ2-1 NA TRBV7-3 15 NA TGTGCCAGCAGCGTTAGCGGGTCAAAGGGGGATGAGCAGTTCTTC CASSVSGSKGDEQFF
TRBJ1-5 NA TRBV5-1 17 TRBD1 TGCGCCAGCAGCCCGAACGTCATGACAGGGGGTAGTCAGCCCCAGCATTTT CASSPNVMTGGSQPQHF
TRBJ1-1 NA TRBV20-1 11 TRBD1 TGCAGTGCGAGGGGACAGATTGAAGCTTTCTTT CSARGQIEAFF
TRBJ2-7 once TRBV7-9 17 NA TGTGCCAGCAGCCCCCCCCGGGGCGGGAAGGGATTGGGGGAGCAGTACTTC CASSPPRGGKGLGEQYF
TRBJ1-5 NA TRBV29-1 13 TRBD1 TGCAGCGTTGGGACAGGGGCAGGTCAGCCCCAGCATTTT CSVGTGAGQPQHF
TRBJ1-1 NA TRBV5-1 16 TRBD1 TGCGCCAGCAGCTTGGTTCCGCGGGACAGGGGCGCTGAAGCTTTCTTT CASSLVPRDRGAEAFF
TRBJ2-1 NA TRBV28 16 TRBD1 TGTGCCAGCAGTTCCCCCGGGACAGGGCGGGGAAATGAGCAGTTCTTC CASSSPGTGRGNEQFF
TRBJ2-7 once TRBV11-2 15 NA TGTGCCAGCAGCTTAGAGGCAGGAACCTCCTACGAGCAGTACTTC CASSLEAGTSYEQYF
TRBJ2-2 NA TRBV5-1 14 TRBD1 TGCGCCAGCAGTTCTACAGGGGGTCGGGGGGAGCTGTTTTTT CASSSTGGRGELFF
TRBJ2-1 NA TRBV5-1 16 TRBD1 TGCGCCAGCAGCTTGGGGGCGGGGACAGGGGGCCATGAGCAGTTCTTC CASSLGAGTGGHEQFF
TRBJ2-2 NA TRBV4-2 15 TRBD1 TGTGCCAGCAGCCAAGACGGACAGGGGGCCGGGGAGCTGTTTTTT CASSQDGQGAGELFF
TRBJ2-7 NA TRBV19 13 NA TGTGCCAGTAGTATAGGTTCTCCCTACGAGCAGTACTTC CASSIGSPYEQYF
TRBJ2-5 NA TRBV28 14 NA TGTGCCAGCAGTCAAGCTGGTGTAAAAGAGACCCAGTACTTC CASSQAGVKETQYF
TRBJ2-3 NA TRBV5-1 17 TRBD2 TGCGCCAGCAGCTCGCTTACGCCTAGCGGACCCACAGATACGCAGTATTTT CASSSLTPSGPTDTQYF
TRBJ1-5 NA TRBV6-6 14 TRBD1 TGTGCCACCGCCGACAGGGGTTGGGTTCAGCCCCAGCATTTT CATADRGWVQPQHF
TRBJ2-1 NA TRBV5-1 13 NA TGCGCCAGCAGCCTAAACAGGGCCAATGAGCAGTTCTTC CASSLNRANEQFF
TRBJ1-5 NA TRBV5-1 15 NA TGCGCCAGCAGCTTGGGAGGGGGTAGCAATCAGCCCCAGCATTTT CASSLGGGSNQPQHF
TRBJ2-1 NA TRBV4-2 18 NA TGTGCCAGCAGCCAATTTTTAGGGTCGAGCGGAGGAGCGTATGAGCAGTTCTTC CASSQFLGSSGGAYEQFF
TRBJ2-3 NA TRBV14 19 TRBD2 TGTGCCAGCAGCCAAAGGCGTGGTTGGGCGGGGGGGCCGCCAGATACGCAGTATTTT CASSQRRGWAGGPPDTQYF
TRBJ2-1 NA TRBV5-1 16 TRBD2 TGCGCCAGCAGCCCCAGGACTAGCGGGACTTACAATGAGCAGTTCTTC CASSPRTSGTYNEQFF
TRBJ1-3 NA TRBV7-3 19 TRBD1 TGTGCCAGCAGCTTAACGAGGGGGCAGGGGGTGCCCTCTGGAAACACCATATATTTT CASSLTRGQGVPSGNTIYF
TRBJ1-1 NA TRBV29-1 17 TRBD1 TGCAGCGTTGAAGACGTCAGGGGGCCCTCTCGGTCGGCTGAAGCTTTCTTT CSVEDVRGPSRSAEAFF
TRBJ1-1 few TRBV6-5 14 NA TGTGCCAGCAGTTACTCGTTCACAGTCCCTGAAGCTTTCTTT CASSYSFTVPEAFF
TRBJ2-7 NA TRBV6-1 14 NA TGTGCCAGCCTCCCCGGCAGGGGTCCCTACGAGCAGTACTTC CASLPGRGPYEQYF